A selection of T cell receptor beta chains follows, all from one sample in a study of T cell responses to AZD1222 COVID-19 vaccine. The repertoire was sequenced with immunoSEQ multiplex PCR; TCRdb's copy has only in-frame clones and lacks some. The sample lists roughly 200,000 clones; 90% to 95% were seen once. The source was peripheral blood, collected 28 days after the second dose of the MenACWY control vaccine. The receptors were gathered from an adult who received the MenACWY meningococcal vaccine as a control. Each CDR3 is given with its conserved first and last residue. The D gene is left open where the match is weak. The size entry is marked missing in some rows and otherwise reads once, few, many or a size class.

J gene: TRBJ2-2; V gene: TRBV5-1; clone size: .; D gene: .; CDR3 protein: CASKTRQTNTGELFF; CDR3 DNA: TGCGCCAGCAAAACCAGACAGACGAACACCGGGGAGCTGTTTTTT
J gene: TRBJ1-1; V gene: TRBV5-4; clone size: .; D gene: .; CDR3 protein: CASSLGGVSNTEAFF; CDR3 DNA: TGTGCCAGCAGCTTGGGTGGAGTCTCGAACACTGAAGCTTTCTTT
J gene: TRBJ1-2; V gene: TRBV5-8; clone size: .; D gene: .; CDR3 protein: CASSLGRALGYGYTF; CDR3 DNA: TGTGCCAGCAGCTTGGGCAGGGCTCTAGGATATGGCTACACCTTC
J gene: TRBJ2-3; V gene: TRBV5-1; clone size: .; D gene: TRBD2; CDR3 protein: CASSLEAQRGDTQYF; CDR3 DNA: TGCGCCAGCAGCTTGGAGGCTCAGCGGGGGGATACGCAGTATTTT
J gene: TRBJ1-3; V gene: TRBV6-5; clone size: once; D gene: .; CDR3 protein: CASSTDSLNTIYF; CDR3 DNA: TGTGCCAGCAGCACTGACAGCTTAAACACCATATATTTT
J gene: TRBJ2-1; V gene: TRBV9; clone size: once; D gene: .; CDR3 protein: CASSVVTGGFNEQFF; CDR3 DNA: TGTGCCAGCAGCGTAGTGACTGGGGGGTTCAATGAGCAGTTCTTC
J gene: TRBJ1-6; V gene: TRBV5-5; clone size: .; D gene: .; CDR3 protein: CASSSPTPSPLHF; CDR3 DNA: TGTGCCAGCAGCTCGCCTACCCCTTCACCCCTCCACTTT
J gene: TRBJ1-1; V gene: TRBV2; clone size: .; D gene: .; CDR3 protein: CASSIRDMNTEAFF; CDR3 DNA: TGTGCCAGCAGTATCAGGGACATGAACACTGAAGCTTTCTTT
J gene: TRBJ2-3; V gene: TRBV5-4; clone size: .; D gene: TRBD1; CDR3 protein: CASNLIQGEADTQYF; CDR3 DNA: TGTGCCAGCAACCTCATCCAGGGGGAAGCAGATACGCAGTATTTT
J gene: TRBJ1-5; V gene: TRBV19; clone size: .; D gene: TRBD1; CDR3 protein: CASSMLRTGEQPQHF; CDR3 DNA: TGTGCCAGTAGTATGTTAAGGACAGGGGAACAGCCCCAGCATTTT
J gene: TRBJ1-2; V gene: TRBV28; clone size: .; D gene: .; CDR3 protein: CASSTRGNYGYTF; CDR3 DNA: TGTGCCAGCAGCACCAGGGGAAACTATGGCTACACCTTC
J gene: TRBJ1-1; V gene: TRBV21-1; clone size: .; D gene: .; CDR3 protein: CASSKKERHLNTEAFF; CDR3 DNA: TGTGCCAGCAGCAAAAAGGAGAGACACTTGAACACTGAAGCTTTCTTT
J gene: TRBJ1-2; V gene: TRBV6-5; clone size: .; D gene: .; CDR3 protein: CASSYIGGLNYGYTF; CDR3 DNA: TGTGCCAGCAGTTACATCGGGGGGCTCAACTATGGCTACACCTTC
J gene: TRBJ1-2; V gene: TRBV6-2/TRBV6-3; clone size: .; D gene: TRBD1; CDR3 protein: CASSDLWTGVYGYTF; CDR3 DNA: TGTGCCAGCAGCGACCTATGGACAGGGGTCTATGGCTACACCTTC
J gene: TRBJ1-1; V gene: TRBV11-3; clone size: .; D gene: TRBD1; CDR3 protein: CASSLGLGQSTEAFF; CDR3 DNA: TGTGCCAGCAGCTTAGGGTTGGGACAGTCTACTGAAGCTTTCTTT
J gene: TRBJ2-7; V gene: TRBV2; clone size: .; D gene: .; CDR3 protein: CASARGGTYEQYF; CDR3 DNA: TGTGCCAGCGCAAGGGGGGGGACCTACGAGCAGTACTTC
J gene: TRBJ2-1; V gene: TRBV10-3; clone size: .; D gene: TRBD1; CDR3 protein: CAISDPTGTGDYNEQFF; CDR3 DNA: TGTGCCATCAGTGACCCTACTGGGACAGGGGACTACAATGAGCAGTTCTTC
J gene: TRBJ1-5; V gene: TRBV24-1; clone size: .; D gene: .; CDR3 protein: CATSYRVNQPQHF; CDR3 DNA: TGTGCCACCTCTTACAGGGTCAATCAGCCCCAGCATTTT
J gene: TRBJ2-2; V gene: TRBV4-1; clone size: .; D gene: TRBD2; CDR3 protein: CASSLAGGGTGELFF; CDR3 DNA: TGCGCCAGCAGTCTAGCGGGTGGAGGAACCGGGGAGCTGTTTTTT
J gene: TRBJ1-2; V gene: TRBV3-1/TRBV3-2; clone size: .; D gene: .; CDR3 protein: CASSQGQVLRGYTF; CDR3 DNA: TGTGCCAGCAGCCAAGGACAGGTTTTACGTGGCTACACCTTC
J gene: TRBJ1-2; V gene: TRBV19; clone size: .; D gene: .; CDR3 protein: CASTPPHKFDGYTF; CDR3 DNA: TGTGCCAGTACCCCACCCCACAAGTTCGATGGCTACACCTTC
J gene: TRBJ1-2; V gene: TRBV27; clone size: .; D gene: .; CDR3 protein: CASSSRALANYGYTF; CDR3 DNA: TGTGCCAGCAGTTCCAGGGCATTAGCTAACTATGGCTACACCTTC
J gene: TRBJ1-6; V gene: TRBV18; clone size: .; D gene: .; CDR3 protein: CASSPPEGEGSPLHF; CDR3 DNA: TGTGCCAGCTCACCTCCGGAGGGAGAGGGTTCACCCCTCCACTTT
J gene: TRBJ1-6; V gene: TRBV27; clone size: .; D gene: .; CDR3 protein: CASSLMGNSPLHF; CDR3 DNA: TGTGCCAGCAGTTTAATGGGTAATTCACCCCTCCACTTT
J gene: TRBJ2-1; V gene: TRBV7-8; clone size: .; D gene: TRBD2; CDR3 protein: CASSGLAVSRDEQFF; CDR3 DNA: TGTGCCAGCAGCGGACTAGCAGTTTCGAGAGATGAGCAGTTCTTC
J gene: TRBJ1-1; V gene: TRBV28; clone size: .; D gene: .; CDR3 protein: CASSFNEIRTEAFF; CDR3 DNA: TGTGCCAGCAGTTTTAACGAGATTAGAACTGAAGCTTTCTTT
J gene: TRBJ2-2; V gene: TRBV7-2; clone size: .; D gene: .; CDR3 protein: CASSLGRNTGELFF; CDR3 DNA: TGTGCCAGCAGCTTAGGACGGAACACCGGGGAGCTGTTTTTT
J gene: TRBJ1-5; V gene: TRBV6-5; clone size: .; D gene: .; CDR3 protein: CASSYSRGQPQHF; CDR3 DNA: TGTGCCAGCAGTTACTCGCGGGGACAGCCCCAGCATTTT
J gene: TRBJ1-3; V gene: TRBV18; clone size: .; D gene: .; CDR3 protein: CASSPNEVSGNTIYF; CDR3 DNA: TGTGCCAGCTCACCTAACGAGGTCTCTGGAAACACCATATATTTT
J gene: TRBJ1-5; V gene: TRBV18; clone size: .; D gene: TRBD1; CDR3 protein: CASSGGTGKNQPQHF; CDR3 DNA: TGTGCCAGCTCAGGAGGGACAGGGAAAAATCAGCCCCAGCATTTT
J gene: TRBJ2-7; V gene: TRBV18; clone size: .; D gene: .; CDR3 protein: CASSPDSSYEQYF; CDR3 DNA: TGTGCCAGCTCACCGGACAGCTCCTACGAGCAGTACTTC
J gene: TRBJ1-1; V gene: TRBV11-1; clone size: .; D gene: .; CDR3 protein: CASIRDSNTEAFF; CDR3 DNA: TGTGCCAGCATCCGGGACTCGAACACTGAAGCTTTCTTT
J gene: TRBJ2-1; V gene: TRBV18; clone size: .; D gene: TRBD2; CDR3 protein: CASSPYGGDEQFF; CDR3 DNA: TGTGCCAGCTCACCATATGGGGGGGATGAGCAGTTCTTC
J gene: TRBJ2-2; V gene: TRBV5-4; clone size: .; D gene: .; CDR3 protein: CASTIRRGGVNTGELFF; CDR3 DNA: TGTGCCAGCACCATTCGGAGGGGCGGAGTTAACACCGGGGAGCTGTTTTTT
J gene: TRBJ1-4; V gene: TRBV27; clone size: .; D gene: TRBD1; CDR3 protein: CASSRRQGGNEKLFF; CDR3 DNA: TGTGCCAGCAGTCGAAGACAGGGAGGGAATGAAAAACTGTTTTTT
J gene: TRBJ1-2; V gene: TRBV7-2; clone size: once; D gene: .; CDR3 protein: CASSLGGTLYNYGYTF; CDR3 DNA: TGTGCCAGCAGCTTAGGAGGTACACTCTATAACTATGGCTACACCTTC
J gene: TRBJ1-1; V gene: TRBV19; clone size: .; D gene: .; CDR3 protein: CASSIGGRNTEAFF; CDR3 DNA: TGTGCCAGTAGTATAGGGGGGAGGAACACTGAAGCTTTCTTT
J gene: TRBJ1-1; V gene: TRBV7-2; clone size: once; D gene: TRBD1; CDR3 protein: CASSEQGRVNTEAFF; CDR3 DNA: TGTGCCAGCAGCGAACAGGGGCGGGTAAACACTGAAGCTTTCTTT
J gene: TRBJ2-5; V gene: TRBV27; clone size: .; D gene: .; CDR3 protein: CASRPLGTARGEETQYF; CDR3 DNA: TGTGCCAGCAGACCCTTAGGTACGGCCAGGGGGGAAGAGACCCAGTACTTC
J gene: TRBJ1-1; V gene: TRBV30; clone size: .; D gene: .; CDR3 protein: CAWGRGSMNTEAFF; CDR3 DNA: TGTGCCTGGGGAAGAGGGAGCATGAACACTGAAGCTTTCTTT
J gene: TRBJ1-3; V gene: TRBV19; clone size: .; D gene: .; CDR3 protein: CASAEQEGNTIYF; CDR3 DNA: TGTGCCAGTGCCGAACAGGAGGGAAACACCATATATTTT
J gene: TRBJ1-2; V gene: TRBV27; clone size: .; D gene: .; CDR3 protein: CASMPGPQNYGYTF; CDR3 DNA: TGTGCCAGTATGCCGGGACCTCAGAACTATGGCTACACCTTC
J gene: TRBJ1-1; V gene: TRBV3-1/TRBV3-2; clone size: .; D gene: .; CDR3 protein: CASSPGGEAFF; CDR3 DNA: TGTGCCAGCAGCCCGGGCGGTGAAGCTTTCTTT
J gene: TRBJ1-4; V gene: TRBV30; clone size: .; D gene: TRBD1; CDR3 protein: CAWSGNRGREKLFF; CDR3 DNA: TGTGCCTGGAGTGGGAACAGGGGCCGAGAAAAACTGTTTTTT
J gene: TRBJ1-5; V gene: TRBV19; clone size: .; D gene: .; CDR3 protein: CASMPGWNQPQHF; CDR3 DNA: TGTGCCAGTATGCCAGGGTGGAATCAGCCCCAGCATTTT
J gene: TRBJ2-5; V gene: TRBV18; clone size: .; D gene: .; CDR3 protein: CASSPLRPGGGETQYF; CDR3 DNA: TGTGCCAGCTCACCACTTAGGCCAGGTGGCGGGGAGACCCAGTACTTC
J gene: TRBJ1-5; V gene: TRBV3-1/TRBV3-2; clone size: .; D gene: .; CDR3 protein: CASSPMGEQPQHF; CDR3 DNA: TGTGCCAGCAGCCCCATGGGGGAACAGCCCCAGCATTTT
J gene: TRBJ1-1; V gene: TRBV7-3; clone size: .; D gene: .; CDR3 protein: CASSLDGITEAFF; CDR3 DNA: TGTGCCAGCAGTTTGGACGGAATCACTGAAGCTTTCTTT
J gene: TRBJ2-3; V gene: TRBV13; clone size: once; D gene: .; CDR3 protein: CASSSRTGTDTQYF; CDR3 DNA: TGTGCCAGCAGTTCTCGCACTGGCACAGATACGCAGTATTTT
J gene: TRBJ2-7; V gene: TRBV5-6; clone size: .; D gene: .; CDR3 protein: CASSLTAYEQYF; CDR3 DNA: TGTGCCAGCAGCTTGACAGCCTACGAGCAGTACTTC
J gene: TRBJ2-3; V gene: TRBV7-2; clone size: .; D gene: .; CDR3 protein: CASSLGAGWDTQYF; CDR3 DNA: TGTGCCAGCAGCCTAGGGGCGGGGTGGGATACGCAGTATTTT
J gene: TRBJ2-3; V gene: TRBV9; clone size: .; D gene: .; CDR3 protein: CASSVSSTTDTQYF; CDR3 DNA: TGTGCCAGCAGCGTAAGCTCTACCACAGATACGCAGTATTTT
J gene: TRBJ1-1; V gene: TRBV7-2; clone size: .; D gene: .; CDR3 protein: CASRTQEYTEAFF; CDR3 DNA: TGTGCCAGCAGGACCCAGGAGTACACTGAAGCTTTCTTT
J gene: TRBJ2-2; V gene: TRBV29-1; clone size: .; D gene: TRBD1; CDR3 protein: CSVTRTGPTGELFF; CDR3 DNA: TGCAGCGTAACCAGGACAGGGCCCACCGGGGAGCTGTTTTTT
J gene: TRBJ1-3; V gene: TRBV6-1; clone size: .; D gene: .; CDR3 protein: CASSEGRWGFSSGNTIYF; CDR3 DNA: TGTGCCAGCAGTGAAGGAAGGTGGGGGTTTAGCTCTGGAAACACCATATATTTT
J gene: TRBJ1-1; V gene: TRBV7-3; clone size: .; D gene: .; CDR3 protein: CASSLRAAASNTEAFF; CDR3 DNA: TGTGCCAGCAGCTTACGGGCTGCAGCCTCGAACACTGAAGCTTTCTTT